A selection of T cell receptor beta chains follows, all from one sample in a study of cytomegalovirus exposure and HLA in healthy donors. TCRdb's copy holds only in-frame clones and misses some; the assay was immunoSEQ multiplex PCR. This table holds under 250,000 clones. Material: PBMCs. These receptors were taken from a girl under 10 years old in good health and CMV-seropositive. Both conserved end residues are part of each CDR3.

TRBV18 CASSLRNEQFF
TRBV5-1 CASSLGRRLGVHGYTF
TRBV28 CASSNGETTSGNTIYF
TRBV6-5 CASSYTRSDKTQYF
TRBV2 CASSETDSPLHF
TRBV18 CASSPWVAGESSYEQYF
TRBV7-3 CASSLTGTAQETQYF
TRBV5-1 CASSPGQGNHEQYF
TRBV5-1 CASTSTGELFF
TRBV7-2 CASSLVTSSNTDTQYF
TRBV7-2 CASSLTSGEQFF
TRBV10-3 CAISTTSGGYNEQFF
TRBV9 CASSATGDPYNEQFF
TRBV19 CASSIEASGAGTDTQYF
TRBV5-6 CASSPGDTLTEAFF
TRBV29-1 CSVKDRDYTF
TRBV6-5 CASRFGQGNEQFF
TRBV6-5 CASSYSGQGFAGELFF
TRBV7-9 CASSSQWDQPQHF
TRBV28 CASVGPGNTIYF
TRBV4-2 CASSPPGTATYEQYF
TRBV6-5 CASSYSLAGAETQYF
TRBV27 CASSLWGTSGNTDTQYF
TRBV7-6 CASSPGLAASYEQYF
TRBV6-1 CASSDLAGDQETQYF
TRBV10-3 CAIKTGTGVMNEQFF
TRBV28 CASSLGATGDYEQYF
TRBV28 CASCSRPKSGILEPQHF
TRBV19 CASTPPGENTEAFF
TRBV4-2 CASSQDPQVYEQYF
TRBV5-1 CASTPQGASSTDTQYF
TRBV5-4 CASSRPGGLEQYF
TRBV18 CASSPDSTVYGYTF
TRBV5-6 CASTLDSSYEQYF
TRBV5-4 CASSSRLTGYIYGYTF
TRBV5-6 CASSSGTLGELFF
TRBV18 CASSPRLGEPTFGGEQYF
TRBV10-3 CAISGGTGTMNTEAFF
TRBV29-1 CSVAHRVDTEAFF
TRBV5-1 CASSSDHRGGTDTQYF
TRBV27 CASRNSLAGGLEQFF
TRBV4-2 CASSLTQTGLAIYEQYF
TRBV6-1 CASSEVAGGLETQYF
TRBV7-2 CASSSSGDQPQHF